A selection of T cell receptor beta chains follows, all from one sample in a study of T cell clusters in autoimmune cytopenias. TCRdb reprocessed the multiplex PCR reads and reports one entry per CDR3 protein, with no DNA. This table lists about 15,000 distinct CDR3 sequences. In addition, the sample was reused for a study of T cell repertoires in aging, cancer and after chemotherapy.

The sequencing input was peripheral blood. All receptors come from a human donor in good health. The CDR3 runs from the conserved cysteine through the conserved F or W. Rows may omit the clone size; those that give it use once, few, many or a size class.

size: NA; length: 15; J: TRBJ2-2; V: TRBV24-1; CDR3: CATSIGTGFTGELFF
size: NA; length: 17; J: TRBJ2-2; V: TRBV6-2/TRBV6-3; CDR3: CASSPQEGGSYTGELFF
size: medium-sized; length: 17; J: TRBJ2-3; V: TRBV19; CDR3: CASSIRPGTSGTDTQYF
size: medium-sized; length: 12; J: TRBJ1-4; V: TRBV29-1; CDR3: CSVGGVGEKLFF
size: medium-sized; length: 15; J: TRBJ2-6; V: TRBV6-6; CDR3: CASSYVDYAANVLTF
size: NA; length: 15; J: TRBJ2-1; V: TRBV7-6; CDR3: CASSFLAVSGDEQFF
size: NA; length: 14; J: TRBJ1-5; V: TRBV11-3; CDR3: CASSPAGGNQPQHF
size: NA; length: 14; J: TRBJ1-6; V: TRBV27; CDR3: CASGGGGGDSPLHF
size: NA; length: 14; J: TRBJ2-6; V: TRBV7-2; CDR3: CASSFGSGANVLTF
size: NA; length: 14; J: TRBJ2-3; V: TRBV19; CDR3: CASNLGTSTDTQYF
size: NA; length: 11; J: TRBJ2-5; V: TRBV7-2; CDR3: CASSFAETQYF
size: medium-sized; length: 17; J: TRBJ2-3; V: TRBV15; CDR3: CATSSGRAGYRSDTQYF
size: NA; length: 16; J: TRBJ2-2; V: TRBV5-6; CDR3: CASSFISGGNTGELFF
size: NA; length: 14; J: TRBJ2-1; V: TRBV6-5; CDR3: CASSYSGGSDEQFF
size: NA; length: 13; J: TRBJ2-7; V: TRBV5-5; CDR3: CASSSQGRDEQYF
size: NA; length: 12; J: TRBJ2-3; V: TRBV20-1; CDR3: CSAYRDTDTQYF
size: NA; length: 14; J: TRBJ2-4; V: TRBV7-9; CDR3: CASSFSGVGNIQYF
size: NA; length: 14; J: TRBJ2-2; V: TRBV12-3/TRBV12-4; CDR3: CASSFPRMGGELFF
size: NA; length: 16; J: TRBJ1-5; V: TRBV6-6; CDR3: CASSYWARGLHQPQHF
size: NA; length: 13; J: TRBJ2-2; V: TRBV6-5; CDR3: CASQLGATGELFF
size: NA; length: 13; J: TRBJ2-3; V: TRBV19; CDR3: CASSIRDTDTQYF
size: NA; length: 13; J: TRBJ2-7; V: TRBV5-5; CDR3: CASSLDPTLAGYF
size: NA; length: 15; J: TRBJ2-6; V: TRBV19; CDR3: CASRHGGSGANVLTF
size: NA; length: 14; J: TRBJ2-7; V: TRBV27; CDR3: CASSWTSGLGEQYF
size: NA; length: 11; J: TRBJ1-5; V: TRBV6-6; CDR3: CASGGSQPQHF
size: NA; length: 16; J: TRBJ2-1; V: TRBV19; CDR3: CASTSHRASGYNEQFF
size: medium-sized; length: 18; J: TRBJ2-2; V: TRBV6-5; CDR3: CASSSGLAGGPNTGELFF
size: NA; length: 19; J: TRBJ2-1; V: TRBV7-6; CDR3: CASSLARVGREGAYNEQFF
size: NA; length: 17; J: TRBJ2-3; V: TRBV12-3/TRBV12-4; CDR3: CASSAYGLLLPPDTQYF
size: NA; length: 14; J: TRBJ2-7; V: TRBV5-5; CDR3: CASSFSTGGYEQYF
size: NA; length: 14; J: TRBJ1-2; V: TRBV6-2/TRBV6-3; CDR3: CASSYRGTAGGYTF
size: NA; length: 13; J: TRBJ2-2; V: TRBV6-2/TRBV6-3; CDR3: CASSYPNTGELFF
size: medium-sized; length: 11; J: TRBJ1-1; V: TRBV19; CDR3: CASTLNTEAFF
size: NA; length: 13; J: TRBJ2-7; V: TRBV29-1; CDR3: CSAPGQGAAEQYF
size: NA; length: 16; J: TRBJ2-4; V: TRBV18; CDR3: CASSPLDRGDKNIQYF
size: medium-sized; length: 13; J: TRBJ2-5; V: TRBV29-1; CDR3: CSVEDEDGETQYF
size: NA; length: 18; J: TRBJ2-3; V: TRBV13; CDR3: CASSLLSGTEWYTDTQYF
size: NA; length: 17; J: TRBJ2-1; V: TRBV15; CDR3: CATSRDQIAGVLNEQFF
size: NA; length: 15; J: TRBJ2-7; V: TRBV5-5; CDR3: CASSSTGTIVGEQYF
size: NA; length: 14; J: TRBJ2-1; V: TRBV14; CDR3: CASSLMTSGTEQFF
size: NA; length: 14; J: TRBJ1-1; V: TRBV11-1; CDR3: CASSLGTANTEAFF
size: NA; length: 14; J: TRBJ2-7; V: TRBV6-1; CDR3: CASSETGGTYEQYF
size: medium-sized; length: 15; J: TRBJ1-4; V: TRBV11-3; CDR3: CASSPRTGGNEKLFF
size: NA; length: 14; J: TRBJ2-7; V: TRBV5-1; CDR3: CASSLRVPVDEQYF
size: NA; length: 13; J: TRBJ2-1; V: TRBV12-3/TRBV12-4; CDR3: CASSWGHYNEQFF